This T cell receptor beta chain was sequenced for a study of blood T cell repertoires in COVID-19. This clone was seen only once. The authors' processing: Estimated nucleated cell counts came from reference gene primer amplification. Sequencing used immunoSEQ multiplex PCR; TCRdb keeps in-frame clones, though not all of them. The V and J calls and clone size come from that table; D and trimming were worked out from the DNA. The sample has about 210,000 clones; more than 75% are singletons. The V gene's germline CDR1 is MNHEY and CDR2 SVGAGI. The CDR3 is 15 residues long. V was cut by 4 bases and J by 8 bases, with 18 bases left in between.

Sequences were obtained from peripheral blood. The receptor comes from a man aged 55 to 69 with acute or convalescent COVID-19. The V gene is TRBV6-5, the J gene TRBJ2-1, with a tentative D call TRBD2 (6 bases). CDR3 coding DNA: TGTGCCAGCAGTTCCGGGACTCGTCTGTATGATGAGCAGTTCTTC. Its protein is CASSSGTRLYDEQFF.